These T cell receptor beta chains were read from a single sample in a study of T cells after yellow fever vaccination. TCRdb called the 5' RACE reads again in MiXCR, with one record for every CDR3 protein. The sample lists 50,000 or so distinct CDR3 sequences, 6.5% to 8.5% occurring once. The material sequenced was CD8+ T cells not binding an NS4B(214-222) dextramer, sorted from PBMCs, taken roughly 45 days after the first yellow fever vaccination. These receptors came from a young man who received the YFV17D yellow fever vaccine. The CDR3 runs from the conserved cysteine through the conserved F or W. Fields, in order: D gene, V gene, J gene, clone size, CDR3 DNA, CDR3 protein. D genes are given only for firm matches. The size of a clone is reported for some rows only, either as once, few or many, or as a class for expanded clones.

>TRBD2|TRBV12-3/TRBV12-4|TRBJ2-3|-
TGTGCCAGCAGCATGGTGTTAGCGGGGGGCCAATATTATAGCACAGATACGCAGTATTTT
CASSMVLAGGQYYSTDTQYF
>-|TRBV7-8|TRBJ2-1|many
TGTGCCAGCAGCCGATCCCCCGACAGGGAGGAGGATGAGCAGTTCTTC
CASSRSPDREEDEQFF
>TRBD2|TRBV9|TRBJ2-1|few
TGTGCCAGCAGCGCGAACCTAGCGGGGCAAAATGAGCAGTTCTTC
CASSANLAGQNEQFF
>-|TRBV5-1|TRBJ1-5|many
TGCGCCAGCAGCTTCGGCGGGGGCGGCAATCAGCCCCAGCATTTT
CASSFGGGGNQPQHF
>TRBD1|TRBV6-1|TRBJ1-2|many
TGTGCCAGCAGTGAAACGGGACAGTATGGCTACACCTTC
CASSETGQYGYTF
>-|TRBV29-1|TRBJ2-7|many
TGCAGCGTTGAACTTTCTATCTACGAGCAGTACTTC
CSVELSIYEQYF
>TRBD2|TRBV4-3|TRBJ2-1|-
TGCGCCAGCAGCCAAGACCTAAGCGGGGGGGCCGTCGATGAGCAGTTCTTC
CASSQDLSGGAVDEQFF
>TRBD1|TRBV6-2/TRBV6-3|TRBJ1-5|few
TGTGCCAGCAGTTCCGGGACAGGGTTACAGCCCCAGCATTTT
CASSSGTGLQPQHF
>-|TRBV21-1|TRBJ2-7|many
TGTGCCAGCGGTTTGGCGGGGGTCTGCTTC
CASGLAGVCF
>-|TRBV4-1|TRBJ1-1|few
TGCGCCAGCAGCCAAGTTGGCGCATCTGAAGCTTTCTTT
CASSQVGASEAFF
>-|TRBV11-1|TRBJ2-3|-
TGTGCCAGCAGCTTACTGCGGGGATCTAGCACAGATACGCAGTATTTT
CASSLLRGSSTDTQYF
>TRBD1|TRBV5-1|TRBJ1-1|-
TGCGCCAGCAGCCAACGACAGGGGCCGAACACTGAAGCTTTCTTT
CASSQRQGPNTEAFF
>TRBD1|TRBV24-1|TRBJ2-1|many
TGTGCCACCAGTGACCAGGGACAGGGGACCTACAATGAGCAGTTCTTC
CATSDQGQGTYNEQFF
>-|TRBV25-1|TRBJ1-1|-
TGTGCCAGGGAGAGGCGGATCAACACTGAAGCTTTCTTT
CARERRINTEAFF